The clone carrying this TCR beta chain was detected many times. The antigen is undetermined. This sample stems from a study of breast tumors, draining lymph nodes, adjacent tissues. Study conclusions and caveats: Tumor repertoires ranked between lymph nodes and nontumor tissue in diversity, with V and J gene preferences.

CDR3 length equals 16 residues. Germline values: CDR1 SGHTA, CDR2 FQGNSA. The germline V and J ends were trimmed by 1 base and 1 base, with 10 bases remaining between them. Using its own MiXCR run on the multiplex PCR reads, TCRdb lists one record per CDR3 protein. The table includes 50,000 to 75,000 distinct CDR3 sequences, 57% detected once. The TCR originated in a female donor with breast cancer. Some clones in this sample may be carry-over from other donors' samples. Sequencing was performed on breast tumor tissue. The chain combines TRBV7-2 with TRBJ2-2, with a weak D call TRBD1 (6 bases). The CDR3 region has the DNA TGTGCCAGCAGCTTAGTTGGGGGCTTGAACACCGGGGAGCTGTTTTTT. Encoded protein: CASSLVGGLNTGELFF.